This T cell receptor beta chain was captured in a study of blood T cell repertoires in COVID-19. Study-level background: Whether acute or convalescent, the COVID-19 samples came from the United States, Italy and Spain.

Trimming took off 3 bases at V and 4 bases at J, with 16 bases between the two ends. The CDR3 totals 15 residues. Germline loops: CDR1 SGHNT, CDR2 YYREEE (reference sequence). Original data processing: How many nucleated cells were present was estimated from reference gene primer amplification. Only in-frame clones appear in the TCRdb table, and some are missing; sequencing was by immunoSEQ multiplex PCR. V and J calls and clone size are those listed in that table; D and trimming were worked out from the DNA. Found here are over 90,000 clones, about 90% of them singletons; the top ten hold approximately 3.1%.

This clonotype originated in a middle-aged man in a cohort sampled during active COVID-19. The chain recombines TRBV5-4 with TRBJ2-5; maybe TRBD1 (6 bases). The sequencing sample was made of peripheral blood. The CDR3 is CASSSRGGLAETQYF. The CDR3 DNA is TGTGCCAGCAGCTCCCGAGGGGGTTTGGCAGAGACCCAGTACTTC.